This TCR beta chain came from a study of T cell changes during pregnancy in multiple sclerosis. Only a few counts were recorded for this clone. Assay: immunoSEQ multiplex PCR; the TCRdb copy retains only in-frame clones and omits some. The sample consists of around 51,000 clones, roughly 93% of them appearing once. V was clipped by 4 bases and J by 3 bases, with 7 bases between them. This CDR3 comprises 13 residues. CDR1 and CDR2 (germline): MNHEY, SVGAGI. This TCR was recovered from a female donor with multiple sclerosis, enrolled in a pregnancy study. The starting material was peripheral blood, obtained in the second trimester of pregnancy. The chain couples TRBV6-5 to TRBJ1-3; D gene uncertain. The CDR3 nucleotides are TGTGCCAGCAGTTTTTCCGTTGGAAACACCATATATTTT. Protein: CASSFSVGNTIYF.